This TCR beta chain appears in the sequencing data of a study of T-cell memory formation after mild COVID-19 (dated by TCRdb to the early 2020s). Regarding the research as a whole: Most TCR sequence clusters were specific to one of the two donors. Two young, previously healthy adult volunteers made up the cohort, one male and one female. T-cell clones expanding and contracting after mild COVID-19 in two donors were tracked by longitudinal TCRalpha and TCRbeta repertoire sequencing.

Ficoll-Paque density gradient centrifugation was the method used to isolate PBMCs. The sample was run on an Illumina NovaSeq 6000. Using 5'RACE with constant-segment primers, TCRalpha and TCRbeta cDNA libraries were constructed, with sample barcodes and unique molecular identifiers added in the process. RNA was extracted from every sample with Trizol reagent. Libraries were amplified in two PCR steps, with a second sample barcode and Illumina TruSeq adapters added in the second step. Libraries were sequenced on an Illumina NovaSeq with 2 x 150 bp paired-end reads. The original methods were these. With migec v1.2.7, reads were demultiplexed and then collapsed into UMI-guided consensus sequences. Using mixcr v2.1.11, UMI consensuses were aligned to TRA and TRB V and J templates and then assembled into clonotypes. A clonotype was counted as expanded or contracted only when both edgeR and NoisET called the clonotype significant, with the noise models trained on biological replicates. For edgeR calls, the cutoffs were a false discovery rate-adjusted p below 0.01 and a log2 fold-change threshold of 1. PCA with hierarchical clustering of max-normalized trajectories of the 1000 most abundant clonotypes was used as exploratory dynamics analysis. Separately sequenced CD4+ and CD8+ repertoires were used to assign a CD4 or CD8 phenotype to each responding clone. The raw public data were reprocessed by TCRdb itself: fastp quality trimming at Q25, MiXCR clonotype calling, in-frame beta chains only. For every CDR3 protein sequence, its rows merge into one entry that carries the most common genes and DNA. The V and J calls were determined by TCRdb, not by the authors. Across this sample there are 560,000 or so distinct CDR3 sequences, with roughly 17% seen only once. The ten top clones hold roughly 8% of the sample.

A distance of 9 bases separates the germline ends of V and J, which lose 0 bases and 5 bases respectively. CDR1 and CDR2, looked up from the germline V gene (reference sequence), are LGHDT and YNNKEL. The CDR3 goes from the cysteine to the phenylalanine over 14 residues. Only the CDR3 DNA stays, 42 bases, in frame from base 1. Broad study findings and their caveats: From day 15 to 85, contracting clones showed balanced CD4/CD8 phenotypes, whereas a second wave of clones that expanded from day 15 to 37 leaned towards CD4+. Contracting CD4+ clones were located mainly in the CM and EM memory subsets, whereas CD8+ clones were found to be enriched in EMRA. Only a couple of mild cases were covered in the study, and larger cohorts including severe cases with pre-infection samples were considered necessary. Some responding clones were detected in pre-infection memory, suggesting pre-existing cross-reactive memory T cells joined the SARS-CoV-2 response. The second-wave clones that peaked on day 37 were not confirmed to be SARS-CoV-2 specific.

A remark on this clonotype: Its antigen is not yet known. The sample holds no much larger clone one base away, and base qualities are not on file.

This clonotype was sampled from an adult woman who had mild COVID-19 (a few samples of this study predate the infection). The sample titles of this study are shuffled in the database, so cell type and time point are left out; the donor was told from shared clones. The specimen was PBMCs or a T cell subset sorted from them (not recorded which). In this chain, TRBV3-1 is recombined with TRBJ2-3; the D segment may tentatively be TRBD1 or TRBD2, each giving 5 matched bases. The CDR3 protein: CASSQDFGGDTQYF. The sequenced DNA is TGTGCCAGCAGCCAAGATTTTGGGGGAGATACGCAGTATTTT.